The clone carrying this TCR beta chain occurred many times. Unique molecular identifiers were incorporated during preparation of the TCRbeta library. From the PCR reads, TCRdb called clonotypes with MiXCR, one entry per CDR3 protein. Seen here are hundreds of thousands of distinct CDR3 sequences, roughly an eighth observed once, and the top ten hold around 6.1%. This sample is part of a study of T-cell reconstitution after alpha-beta-depleted transplantation in children. V lost 4 bases to trimming and J lost 7 bases, with 16 bases between them. This CDR3 contains 15 residues. CDR1 and CDR2 (germline): KGHDR, SFDVKD.

This receptor was taken from a human donor who donated a stem cell graft to a child with combined immunodeficiency. This sample comprised PBMCs from the stem cell graft donor, obtained from the stem cell graft. The chain links TRBV24-1 to TRBJ2-1; D remains unclear. For the CDR3, the DNA is TGTGCCACCAGTGACCCTCAAGTTTATGGAAATGAGCAGTTCTTC. Translated, it gives CATSDPQVYGNEQFF.